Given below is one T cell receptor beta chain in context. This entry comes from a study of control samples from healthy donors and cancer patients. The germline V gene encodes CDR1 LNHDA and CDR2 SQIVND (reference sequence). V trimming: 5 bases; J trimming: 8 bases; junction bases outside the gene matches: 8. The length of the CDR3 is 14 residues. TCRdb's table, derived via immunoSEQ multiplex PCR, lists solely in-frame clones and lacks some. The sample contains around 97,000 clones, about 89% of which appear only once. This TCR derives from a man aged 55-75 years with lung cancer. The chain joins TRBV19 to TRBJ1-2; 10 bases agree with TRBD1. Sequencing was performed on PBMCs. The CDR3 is CASSATGTGDGYTF. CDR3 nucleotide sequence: TGTGCCAGTAGTGCGACCGGGACAGGGGACGGCTACACCTTC.